This T cell receptor (beta chain) was sequenced in a study of OX40 agonist ivuxolimab in advanced cancers. Profiled with immunoSEQ multiplex PCR; TCRdb holds only in-frame clones, not every one. The sample includes approximately 40,000 clones, about 80% of them seen just once. Germline CDR1 reads MDHEN; CDR2 reads SYDVKM. V lost 4 bases to trimming and J lost 4 bases, with 11 bases between them. CDR3 length: 14 amino acids. The receptor was isolated from an adult with an advanced solid tumor such as melanoma, head and neck, liver or kidney cancer. The chain uses TRBV28 and TRBJ1-5, with a weak D call TRBD1 (5 bases). Source: CD4+ or CD8+ T cells sorted from blood, taken in a trial of the OX40 agonist ivuxolimab. The CDR3 region is CASSSVGRNQPQHF. The CDR3 nucleotides are TGTGCCAGCAGTTCGGTGGGACGTAATCAGCCCCAGCATTTT.